These 15 T cell receptor beta chains came from one sample sequenced in a study of T cells expressing NK-cell markers (dated by TCRdb to about 2020). The library was produced with 5' RACE. Sequencing instrument: Illumina HiSeq 2000. TCRdb reprocessed the sequencing reads and holds a single record per CDR3 protein sequence, with no DNA. This sample's records show roughly 160,000 distinct CDR3 sequences. The ten largest make up 20% to 25% of the sample. Sequencing used blood T cells: a sorted CD56 or NKG2C T cell subset, CD4+ or CD8+ T cells, or bulk PBMC T cells (not recorded which). Receptors were obtained from a man aged 18-70 years in good health.

The chain has TRBV19 and TRBJ2-7; TCRdb reports TRBD1, a call that lacks DNA to check it against. The CDR3 is made up of 15 amino acids. In germline, CDR1 is LNHDA, CDR2 SQIVND (reference sequence). CDR3 sequence: CASSISGAGGNEQYF.

This chain uses TRBV5-6 with TRBJ1-2; without DNA, the TCRdb call of TRBD1 cannot be checked. Germline V gives CDR1 SGHDT, CDR2 YYEEEE. This CDR3 comprises 17 residues. CDR3 amino acids: CASSLGAVGAPNYGYTF.

The chain couples TRBV28 to TRBJ2-5. Germline loops: CDR1 MDHEN, CDR2 SYDVKM. The CDR3 totals 13 residues. Here the CDR3 reads CASMNWFQETQYF.

The genes are TRBV9 and TRBJ2-3; TCRdb returns TRBD2, unconfirmable since there is no DNA. The germline gives CDR1 SGDLS, CDR2 YYNGEE. This CDR3 spans 16 amino acids. The CDR3 reads CASSAEAGAGTDTQYF.

V is TRBV13 and J is TRBJ1-4. In germline, CDR1 is PRHDT, CDR2 FYEKMQ (reference sequence). The CDR3 sequence is 15 residues long. The CDR3 here is CASSNTGTAGEKLFF. Filled out from reference TRBV13 and TRBJ1-4, the complete variable domain reads AAGVIQSPRHLIKEKRETATLKCYPIPRHDTVYWYQQGPGQDPQFLISFYEKMQSDKGSIPDRFSAQQFSDYHSELNMSSLELGDSALYFCASSNTGTAGEKLFFGSGTQLSVL.

This rearrangement joins TRBV7-6 to TRBJ2-1; TCRdb names TRBD1, which stays unverified in the absence of DNA. Per germline, CDR1 SGHVS and CDR2 FNYEAQ. This CDR3 is built from 13 residues. The CDR3 protein is CASSLGGDREQFF.

The rearrangement uses TRBV27 and TRBJ2-2; absent DNA, TCRdb's TRBD2 call cannot be checked. The CDR3 length is 15 residues. CDR1 is MNHEY and CDR2 is SMNVEV in the germline V gene (reference sequence). The chain's CDR3 is CASSLFSPNTGELFF.

The chain links TRBV28 to TRBJ1-1. Germline V gene sequence: CDR1 MDHEN, CDR2 SYDVKM. The CDR3 totals 13 residues. The CDR3 reads CASSFVGYTEAFF.

The V gene is TRBV7-9, the J gene TRBJ1-1; TCRdb calls TRBD1, which cannot be checked without DNA. Germline loops: CDR1 SEHNR, CDR2 FQNEAQ (reference sequence). The CDR3 contains 15 residues. The CDR3 region is CASSLDRGLNTEAFF.

The chain uses TRBV12-3 or TRBV12-4 and TRBJ2-1; the D call of TRBD1 rests on TCRdb alone, since no DNA is present to check it. This CDR3 has 13 residues. CDR3 in amino acids: CASRADRPDEQFF.

The CDR3 region is CAISEGSGYNEQFF. The chain is built from TRBV10-3 and TRBJ2-1. Per germline, CDR1 ENHRY and CDR2 SYGVKD. This CDR3 has 14 residues.

This chain joins TRBV15 and TRBJ2-1; TCRdb calls TRBD2, which cannot be checked without DNA. The CDR3 is 14 residues long. CDR1 LNHNV and CDR2 YYDKDF come from the germline V gene (reference sequence). CDR3 loop: CATSMAQSYNEQFF.

The chain combines TRBV6-5 with TRBJ2-1; the TCRdb call, TRBD2, lacks DNA for checking. Germline V gene data show CDR1 as MNHEY and CDR2 as SVGAGI. The CDR3 loop spans 15 amino acids. CDR3 amino acids: CASSLIFTSLHEQFF.

The V and J genes are TRBV6-1 and TRBJ2-1; there is no DNA to check the TCRdb D call of TRBD1. CDR3 size: 14 residues. Germline CDR1 MNHNS, CDR2 SASEGT. The CDR3 is CATLKWQGANEQFF.

The CDR3 spells CASSLGSSDTQYF. The genes are TRBV28 and TRBJ2-3. The CDR3 has 13 residues. Per germline, CDR1 MDHEN and CDR2 SYDVKM.